This TCR beta chain derives from a study of blood T cell repertoires in COVID-19. At the level of the study: PBMCs, B-cell-depleted T cells, or T cells were the source of the cDNA or gDNA that made up the material.

This clone appeared a few times. Under the authors' procedure: Using reference gene primer amplification, nucleated cell counts were estimated. The assay was immunoSEQ multiplex PCR, and TCRdb's table has in-frame clones only and misses some. That table supplies the V and J calls and clone size; D and trimming were determined from the DNA. Counted here are fewer than 40,000 clones, over 90% occurring once; the ten biggest clones make up roughly 13%. This CDR3 region has 15 residues. Per germline, CDR1 MRHNA and CDR2 SNTAGT. V gave up 6 bases and J gave up 3 bases; unmatched junction bases: 6. The chain employs TRBV6-4 and TRBJ2-3; 10 bases match TRBD2. The source of this sequence is a human donor in a cohort sampled during active COVID-19. Sequenced sample: peripheral blood. The CDR3 nucleotides are TGTGCCAGCAGCCCACTAGCGGGATCTACAGATACGCAGTATTTT. Its protein product is CASSPLAGSTDTQYF.